Below, 27 T cell receptor beta chains from the same sample are listed, as sequenced in a study of blood T cells in healthy people across ages. Then a second PCR, running about 6 to 12 cycles, was carried out with a sample-barcoded 5' primer and a J-beta primer mix. TCRdb processed the 5' RACE reads anew with MiXCR; each CDR3 protein has one entry. The table lists about 930,000 distinct CDR3 sequences, just under 30% of them singletons, with about 9.4% in the top ten. These data were also filed under a second study, of T cells of mothers and their children.

The sequencing sample was made of blood. These receptors were obtained from a middle-aged woman in good health.

A remark on this clonotype: The junction departs from the called germline gene at one end, perhaps through a read error. The chain carries TRBV27 and TRBJ2-2; D may be TRBD1 (5 bases). CDR1 MNHEY and CDR2 SMNVEV come from the germline V gene (reference sequence). The CDR3 consists of 15 residues. The CDR3 reads CTSRNGHANTGELFF. In nucleotides, the CDR3 is TGTACCAGCAGAAACGGACACGCGAACACCGGGGAGCTGTTTTTT.

Remarks on this clonotype: Germline and junction disagree at one end, which may indicate a read error. The rearrangement uses TRBV11-2 and TRBJ2-1; D unresolved. The germline CDR1 and CDR2 sequences are SGHAT and FQNNGV. This CDR3 contains 12 residues. The CDR3 protein is CANSLDGRRQFF. Written as DNA, the CDR3 is TGTGCCAACAGCTTAGATGGCAGGAGGCAGTTCTTC.

The chain uses TRBV6-5 and TRBJ2-5; TRBD2 aligns across 11 bases. The CDR3 loop spans 16 amino acids. In germline, CDR1 is MNHEY, CDR2 SVGAGI. V lost 6 bases, J lost 2 bases, and 8 bases stayed unmatched. The CDR3 is CASSRRLAGRQETQYF. Here the CDR3 DNA reads TGTGCCAGCAGCCGTAGACTAGCGGGACGGCAAGAGACCCAGTACTTC.

The table lists this clonotype with many counts. The chain couples TRBV10-3 to TRBJ2-7; D is possibly TRBD2 (5 bases). Germline loops: CDR1 ENHRY, CDR2 SYGVKD. V lost 9 bases and J lost 0, with 9 bases in between. The CDR3 has 12 amino acids. The CDR3 sequence is CAIRTGSYEQYF. The CDR3 DNA reads TGTGCCATTAGGACTGGCTCCTACGAGCAGTACTTC.

This clonotype was observed once. V usage is TRBV27 and J usage is TRBJ1-6; the D gene is possibly TRBD1 (5 bases). CDR1 and CDR2 from the germline V gene are MNHEY and SMNVEV (reference sequence). The CDR3 is 13 amino acids. The ends were cut back, 10 bases at V and 6 bases at J, with 13 bases in the middle. CDR3 nucleotides: TGTGCCACCGGGGACCGTATTAATTCACCCCTCCACTTT. Protein: CATGDRINSPLHF.

This clonotype was picked up many times. The V gene is TRBV2, the J gene TRBJ1-1; maybe TRBD1 (6 bases). Germline V gene data show CDR1 as SNHLY and CDR2 as FYNNEI. CDR3 size: 13 residues. Trimming pared 6 bases from V and 3 bases from J, leaving 11 bases between. As DNA, the CDR3 is TGTGCCAGCAGAAGGACAGACTACACTGAAGCTTTCTTT. It is translated as CASRRTDYTEAFF.

The chain is built from TRBV2 and TRBJ2-6; D is perhaps TRBD1 (5 bases). The germline V and J ends were trimmed by 8 bases and 0 bases, with 14 bases remaining between them. Per the germline V gene, CDR1 is SNHLY and CDR2 is FYNNEI. The CDR3 contains 16 residues. CDR3: CASSLDRDSGANVLTF. In DNA, the CDR3 is TGTGCCAGCTCTCTTGACAGAGACTCTGGGGCCAACGTCCTGACTTTC.

The table lists this clonotype with a count of one. The rearrangement links TRBV7-2 to TRBJ2-3, with 13 bases lining up with TRBD2. CDR3 size: 16 residues. Germline V gene lookup returns CDR1 SGHTA and CDR2 FQGNSA. Losses at the gene ends were 3 bases for V and 8 bases for J; bases not matched to a gene: 8. CDR3 in amino acids: CASSFTSGGAPGTQYF. CDR3 DNA: TGTGCCAGCAGCTTCACTAGCGGGGGGGCCCCCGGTACGCAGTATTTT.

This clonotype came up a few times. The genes are TRBV20-1 and TRBJ1-1; D perhaps matches TRBD1 (5 bases). Looked up from germline, CDR1 is DFQATT and CDR2 is SNEGSKA (reference sequence). V lost 1 base to trimming and J lost 5 bases, with 20 bases between them. This CDR3 region has 16 residues. The CDR3 region is CSARVRAGGYRTEAFF. CDR3 nucleotide sequence: TGCAGTGCTAGAGTCAGGGCCGGCGGGTATAGAACTGAAGCTTTCTTT.

This clonotype was seen at least ten times. The J gene is TRBJ2-4, the V gene TRBV6-5; 9 nucleotides align to TRBD1. CDR3 size: 17 residues. J lost 0 bases, V lost 2 bases, and 5 bases had no gene match. Germline V gene sequence: CDR1 MNHEY, CDR2 SVGAGI. The CDR3 region has the DNA TGTGCCAGCAGTTACGAGGGACAGGGAATAGCCAAAAACATTCAGTACTTC. Protein sequence: CASSYEGQGIAKNIQYF.

The rearrangement links TRBV28 to TRBJ1-5; 8 nucleotides match TRBD1. Germline V lookup: CDR1 MDHEN, CDR2 SYDVKM. Trimming removed 6 bases from V and 5 bases from J; junction bases left unmatched: 15. CDR3 length equals 17 residues. CDR3 sequence: CASRVRGDRGRDQPQHF. In DNA form, the CDR3 reads TGTGCCAGCAGAGTGCGGGGCGACAGGGGCCGAGATCAGCCCCAGCATTTT.

This clonotype occurred many times. The gene calls are TRBV6-5 and TRBJ2-1; tentative D call: TRBD1 (6 bases). CDR1 MNHEY and CDR2 SVGAGI come from the germline V gene. The ends were cut back, 8 bases at V and 13 bases at J, with 21 bases in the middle. The CDR3 totals 13 residues. The CDR3 DNA sequence: TGTGCCAGCGTAGGGGGACGAGGACGCGTACAGTTCTTC. Amino acids: CASVGGRGRVQFF.

This clonotype has at least ten counts. V is TRBV4-2 and J is TRBJ2-3, with D possibly being TRBD2 (6 bases). Trimming took 0 bases from V and 8 from J, leaving 15 bases between them. Germline CDR1 and CDR2: LGHNA and YNFKEQ. This CDR3 is 15 amino acids long. This CDR3 is CASSQDRLGYGTQYF. The DNA for the CDR3 is TGTGCCAGCAGCCAAGATCGACTAGGGTACGGTACGCAGTATTTT.

The chain recombines TRBV18 with TRBJ2-5, with 9 bases lining up with TRBD1. Germline CDR1 reads KGHSH; CDR2 reads LQKENI. This CDR3 region has 16 residues. V shed 3 bases and J 1 base; nucleotides not matched to a gene: 6. The DNA of the CDR3 is TGTGCCAGCTCACCTTTTAAGACAGGGGGCCAAGAGACCCAGTACTTC. It encodes CASSPFKTGGQETQYF.

The chain combines TRBV29-1 with TRBJ1-5; D might be TRBD1 (5 bases). The CDR3 consists of 10 residues. Germline V gene sequence: CDR1 SQVTM, CDR2 ANQGSEA. The CDR3: CGRERQPQHF. DNA of the CDR3: TGCGGCAGGGAGAGGCAGCCCCAGCATTTT. Filled out from reference TRBV29-1 and TRBJ1-5, the complete variable domain reads SAVISQKPSRDICQRGTSLTIQCQVDSQVTMMFWYRQQPGQSLTLIATANQGSEATYESGFVIDKFPISRPNLTFSTLTVSNMSPEDSSIYLCGRERQPQHFGDGTRLSIL.

V gene TRBV28 combines with J gene TRBJ1-4; D possibly corresponds to TRBD1 (5 bases). The CDR3 extends over 14 amino acids. Trimming removed 6 bases from V and 6 bases from J, with 14 bases in between. Germline assignment: CDR1 MDHEN and CDR2 SYDVKM. The CDR3 region is CASSRGRADEKLFF. As DNA, the CDR3 is TGTGCCAGCAGCCGGGGCAGGGCTGATGAAAAACTGTTTTTT.

This clonotype appeared a few times. This chain uses TRBV4-1 with TRBJ2-3; possibly TRBD2 for D (5 bases). From germline, CDR1 is MGHRA and CDR2 YSYEKL. The germline V and J ends were trimmed by 1 base and 0 bases, with 14 bases remaining between them. CDR3 length: 17 amino acids. The CDR3 loop is CASSQGNRGYSTDTQYF. CDR3 DNA sequence: TGCGCCAGCAGCCAAGGGAACCGGGGTTATAGCACAGATACGCAGTATTTT.

This clonotype has at least ten counts. This chain joins TRBV28 and TRBJ2-5; 12 nucleotides agree with TRBD2. Germline trimming cut 4 bases from V and 2 bases from J; bases unmatched to any gene: 5. This CDR3 region has 16 residues. From germline, CDR1 is MDHEN and CDR2 SYDVKM. CDR3 protein: CASSSWTSGAQETQYF. In DNA form, the CDR3 reads TGTGCCAGCAGTTCTTGGACTAGCGGGGCACAAGAGACCCAGTACTTC.

The V call is TRBV20-1, the J call TRBJ1-2, with D perhaps matching TRBD1 (6 bases). CDR1 is DFQATT, CDR2 SNEGSKA, per germline (reference sequence). CDR3 length: 15 amino acids. With 6 bases removed from V and 2 bases from J, the gap between germline ends came to 19 bases. This CDR3 is CSAALAGAQNYGYTF. DNA of the CDR3: TGCAGTGCCGCCCTAGCGGGGGCACAGAACTATGGCTACACCTTC.

The V and J genes are TRBV10-3 and TRBJ1-2; D remains unclear. This CDR3 spans 14 amino acids. Trimming cost V 6 bases and J 4 bases, with 15 bases left between them. In germline, CDR1 is ENHRY, CDR2 SYGVKD. The CDR3 loop reads CAIRELGRSYGYTF. Written as DNA, the CDR3 is TGTGCCATCAGGGAGCTCGGGCGGTCCTATGGCTACACCTTC.

The table lists this clonotype with a few counts. V usage is TRBV28 and J usage is TRBJ1-5; unclear D gene. The CDR3 runs to 12 residues. CDR1 is MDHEN and CDR2 is SYDVKM in the germline V gene. Trimming took 10 bases from V and 6 from J, leaving 13 bases between them. The CDR3 loop is CAIRKLPQPQHF. The CDR3 coding sequence is TGTGCCATTAGGAAACTCCCTCAGCCCCAGCATTTT.

The V call is TRBV28, the J call TRBJ1-5; D is unresolved. Germline CDR1 is MDHEN and CDR2 is SYDVKM. This CDR3 region has 13 residues. V lost 4 bases and J 7 bases, leaving 11 bases between the germline ends. CDR3 loop: CASSYPRTQPQHF. The DNA of the CDR3 is TGTGCCAGCAGTTACCCGCGGACGCAGCCCCAGCATTTT.

This clonotype was seen at least ten times. The genes are TRBV27 and TRBJ2-7; D perhaps matches TRBD1 (6 bases). There are 13 residues in the CDR3. Germline loops: CDR1 MNHEY, CDR2 SMNVEV (reference sequence). V dropped 4 bases and J dropped 6 bases, with 13 bases sitting between them. Here the CDR3 DNA reads TGTGCCAGCAGTTCAGGGGTCGTTGGCGAGCAGTACTTC. Its protein is CASSSGVVGEQYF.

This chain connects TRBV7-8 to TRBJ2-1; 13 positions agree with TRBD2. Germline loops: CDR1 SGHVS, CDR2 FQNEAQ. With 4 bases clipped from V and 4 bases from J, the junction kept 7 bases outside the gene matches. The CDR3 runs 17 residues. The CDR3 coding sequence is TGTGCCAGCAGCTCATCCGGACTAGCGGGGGAATACAATGAGCAGTTCTTC. This encodes CASSSSGLAGEYNEQFF.

Concerning this clonotype itself: One junction end disagrees with the germline gene, perhaps due to a read error. CDR3 in amino acids: CASSLVVGRYTDTQYF. The CDR3 DNA sequence: TGCGCCAGCAGCTTGGTAGTCGGCCGCTACACAGACACGCAGTATTTT. The chain has TRBV5-1 and TRBJ2-3; D not resolved. Germline loops: CDR1 SGHRS, CDR2 YFSETQ. This CDR3 contains 16 residues.

This clonotype was recorded a few times. This CDR3 reads CASSQVYTTDTQYF. CDR3 in DNA: TGCGCCAGCAGCCAAGTGTATACCACAGATACGCAGTATTTT. The genes are TRBV4-3 and TRBJ2-3; D ambiguous. The germline V and J ends were trimmed by 1 base and 2 bases, with 7 bases remaining between them. The CDR3 is made up of 14 amino acids. The germline gives CDR1 LGHNA, CDR2 YSLEER.

This clonotype was seen repeatedly, ten times or more. V is TRBV5-1 and J is TRBJ2-7, with D uncertain. Between the trimmed V and J ends, which lost 0 bases and 7 bases, there was a span of 11 bases. Per germline, CDR1 SGHRS and CDR2 YFSETQ. The CDR3 runs to 13 residues. The CDR3 nucleotides read TGCGCCAGCAGCTTGGAGGTGGGAACGGAGCAGTACTTC. As protein: CASSLEVGTEQYF. The variable domain in full, with the rest retrieved from reference TRBV5-1 and TRBJ2-7, is KAGVTQTPRYLIKTRGQQVTLSCSPISGHRSVSWYQQTPGQGLQFLFEYFSETQRNKGNFPGRFSGRQFSNSRSEMNVSTLELGDSALYLCASSLEVGTEQYFGPGTRLTVT.